Following are 13 T cell receptor beta chains from one sample sequenced in a study of T cells after yellow fever vaccination (dated by TCRdb to the late 2010s). Library preparation employed 5' RACE. Sequencing was performed on an Illumina HiSeq 2500. Clones were called with MiXCR by TCRdb after fastp trimmed the public reads at Q25, and only in-frame beta chains were retained. Rows with one shared CDR3 protein collapse into an entry with the most common genes and DNA. The sample table shows some 560,000 distinct CDR3 sequences, and less than 20% are seen once. Approximately 15% of the sample is taken by the ten largest. The treatment or condition label corresponds to: live attenuated yellow fever vaccine strain. The specimen comprised PBMCs, sampled about 5 days after the first yellow fever vaccination. Source of these receptors: a man aged 18 to 29 who received the YFV17D yellow fever vaccine.

J is TRBJ2-5 and V is TRBV4-2; no clear D. CDR1 is LGHNA and CDR2 is YNFKEQ in the germline V gene. There are 14 residues in the CDR3. V lost 1 base and J lost 1, with 7 bases in between. The chain's CDR3 is CASSQVPPQETQYF. CDR3 sequence (DNA): TGTGCCAGCAGCCAAGTCCCACCCCAAGAGACCCAGTACTTC.

The sample holds one count of this clonotype. V usage is TRBV20-1 and J usage is TRBJ1-5; D is unresolved. The V and J ends lost 5 bases and 6 bases respectively, with 14 bases between them. The germline CDR1 and CDR2 sequences are DFQATT and SNEGSKA (reference sequence). The CDR3 runs to 13 residues. CDR3 amino acids: CSARRALGQPQHF. DNA for the CDR3: TGCAGTGCTCGTCGGGCCTTGGGTCAGCCCCAGCATTTT.

The V call is TRBV6-1, the J call TRBJ1-2; D gene unclear. CDR1 and CDR2 from the germline V gene are MNHNS and SASEGT. The CDR3 length is 13 residues. With 5 bases removed from V and 8 bases from J, the gap between germline ends came to 15 bases. The CDR3 is CASSKDQLSGYTF. The CDR3 coding sequence is TGTGCCAGCAGTAAGGACCAACTCTCCGGCTACACCTTC.

The chain is built from TRBV20-1 and TRBJ2-3; possibly TRBD1 or TRBD2 for D (5 bases each). The CDR3 has 14 residues. V lost 6 bases and J 2 bases, leaving 15 bases between the germline ends. Germline CDR1 is DFQATT and CDR2 is SNEGSKA (reference sequence). This CDR3 reads CSAWTGRLTDTQYF. CDR3 sequence (DNA): TGCAGTGCCTGGACGGGACGGCTCACAGATACGCAGTATTTT.

This clonotype was recorded at least ten times. This chain uses TRBV7-2 with TRBJ2-1, with D perhaps matching TRBD1 (6 bases). The CDR3 has 16 residues. V lost 1 base and J 2 bases, leaving 12 bases between the germline ends. CDR1 is SGHTA and CDR2 is FQGNSA in the germline V gene. The CDR3 DNA is TGTGCCAGCAGCTTAGGGTGGGGGCGCACCTACAATGAGCAGTTCTTC. Encoded protein: CASSLGWGRTYNEQFF.

The sample holds a few counts of this clonotype. The CDR3 region has the DNA TGTGCCAGCAGAAGACAGGGTTACGAGCAGTACGTC. Protein product: CASRRQGYEQYV. V usage is TRBV25-1 and J usage is TRBJ2-7, with 7 bases matching TRBD1. Unmatched junction bases numbered 3, after V lost 6 bases and J lost 4 bases. Germline CDR1 is MGHDK and CDR2 is SYGVNS. The length of the CDR3 is 12 residues.

This clonotype occurred a few times. The CDR3 DNA reads as TGCGCCAGCAGCGGCGACGGGACAGGGTACGAGCAGTACTTC. Amino acid sequence: CASSGDGTGYEQYF. The genes are TRBV5-1 and TRBJ2-7; 9 bases match TRBD1. The CDR3 runs to 14 residues. Unmatched junction bases numbered 6, after V lost 4 bases and J lost 4 bases. CDR1 SGHRS and CDR2 YFSETQ come from the germline V gene. Full variable domain (outside the CDR3, taken from reference TRBV5-1 and TRBJ2-7): KAGVTQTPRYLIKTRGQQVTLSCSPISGHRSVSWYQQTPGQGLQFLFEYFSETQRNKGNFPGRFSGRQFSNSRSEMNVSTLELGDSALYLCASSGDGTGYEQYFGPGTRLTVT.

At least ten counts were recorded for this clonotype. CDR3 DNA sequence: TGCGCCAGCAGCCAGGAGACTGGGACAGCCTATGGCTACACCTTC. This encodes CASSQETGTAYGYTF. The chain has TRBV4-3 and TRBJ1-2, with 7 bases fitting TRBD1. The germline gives CDR1 LGHNA, CDR2 YSLEER. CDR3 length: 15 amino acids. V shed 3 bases and J 4 bases; nucleotides not matched to a gene: 8.

This clonotype was counted a few times. This sequence joins TRBV6-1 and TRBJ2-3; D perhaps matches TRBD2 (7 bases). Per the germline V gene, CDR1 is MNHNS and CDR2 is SASEGT. CDR3 length: 16 amino acids. V was cut by 6 bases and J by 6 bases, with 22 bases left in between. The CDR3 coding sequence is TGTGCCAGCAGAGACGGGGGGCCCGGTGGGCGGGATACGCAGTATTTT. The encoded protein is CASRDGGPGGRDTQYF.

This clonotype was observed a few times. V gene TRBV6-2 or TRBV6-3 combines with J gene TRBJ1-1, with a weak D call TRBD1 (6 bases). The V gene's germline CDR1 is MNHEY and CDR2 SVGEGT. The CDR3 sequence is 11 residues long. V dropped 8 bases and J dropped 6 bases, with 10 bases sitting between them. The CDR3 DNA reads as TGTGCCAGCGGGGAGGGGGCTGAAGCTTTCTTT. It translates to CASGEGAEAFF.

This clonotype was picked up a small number of times. The chain combines TRBV20-1 with TRBJ1-1; D call uncertain. Germline CDR1 is DFQATT and CDR2 is SNEGSKA (reference sequence). V lost 4 bases to trimming and J lost 1 base, with 4 bases between them. The CDR3 has 11 residues. The CDR3 nucleotides are TGCAGTGCTAATGCGAACACTGAAGCTTTCTTT. Translating gives CSANANTEAFF.

This clonotype was seen more than once but under ten times. The chain combines TRBV24-1 with TRBJ1-5, with D hard to call. V shed 2 bases and J shed 9 bases, with 13 bases lying between them. Germline V gene sequence: CDR1 KGHDR, CDR2 SFDVKD. This CDR3 comprises 14 residues. For the CDR3, the DNA is TGTGCCACCAGTGATTGGACGGTAAATGGGCCCCAGCATTTT. Encoded protein: CATSDWTVNGPQHF.

V usage is TRBV2 and J usage is TRBJ2-5, with D perhaps matching TRBD1 or TRBD2 (6 bases each). Trimming cost V 0 bases and J 5 bases, with 13 bases left between them. The germline V gene encodes CDR1 SNHLY and CDR2 FYNNEI. CDR3 length: 15 residues. CDR3 bases: TGTGCCAGCAGTGAAGCGGTAGGAGGGGGGGAGACCCAGTACTTC. Protein sequence: CASSEAVGGGETQYF.